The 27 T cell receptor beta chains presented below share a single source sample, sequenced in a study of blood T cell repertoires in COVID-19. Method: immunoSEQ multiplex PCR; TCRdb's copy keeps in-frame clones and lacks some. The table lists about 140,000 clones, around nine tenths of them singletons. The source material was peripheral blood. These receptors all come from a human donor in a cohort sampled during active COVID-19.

CDR3 sequence reads: CSVVPNLAGTYEQYF. Written as DNA, the CDR3 is TGCAGCGTCGTACCGAACCTGGCGGGCACCTACGAGCAGTACTTC. The chain couples TRBV29-1 to TRBJ2-7; perhaps TRBD2 as D (5 bases). Between the trimmed V and J ends, which lost 6 bases and 2 bases, there was a span of 20 bases. The CDR3 spans 15 residues. Germline V lookup: CDR1 SQVTM, CDR2 ANQGSEA.

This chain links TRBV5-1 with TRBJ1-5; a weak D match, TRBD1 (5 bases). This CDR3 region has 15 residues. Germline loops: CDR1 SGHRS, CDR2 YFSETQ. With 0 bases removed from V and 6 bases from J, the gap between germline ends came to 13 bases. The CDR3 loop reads CASSLEAGKGQPQHF. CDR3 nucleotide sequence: TGCGCCAGCAGCTTGGAGGCAGGGAAGGGTCAGCCCCAGCATTTT.

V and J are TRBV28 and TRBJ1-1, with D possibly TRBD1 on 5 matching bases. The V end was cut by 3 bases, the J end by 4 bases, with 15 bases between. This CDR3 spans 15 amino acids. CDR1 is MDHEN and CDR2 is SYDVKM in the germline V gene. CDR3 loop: CASSLLAGRGTEAFF. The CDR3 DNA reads TGTGCCAGCAGTTTGTTGGCGGGGAGGGGCACTGAAGCTTTCTTT.

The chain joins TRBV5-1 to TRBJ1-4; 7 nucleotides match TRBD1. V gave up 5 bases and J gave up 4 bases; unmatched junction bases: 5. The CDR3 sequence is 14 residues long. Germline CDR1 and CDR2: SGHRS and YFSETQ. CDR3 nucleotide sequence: TGCGCCAGCAGATCCGGGACAGTTAATGAAAAACTGTTTTTT. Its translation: CASRSGTVNEKLFF.

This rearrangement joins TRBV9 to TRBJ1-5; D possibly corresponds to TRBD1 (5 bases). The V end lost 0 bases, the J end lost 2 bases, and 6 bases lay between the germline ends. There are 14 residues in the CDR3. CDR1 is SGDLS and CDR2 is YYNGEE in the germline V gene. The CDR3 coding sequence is TGTGCCAGCAGCGTAGAAGGGGGCAATCAGCCCCAGCATTTT. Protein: CASSVEGGNQPQHF.

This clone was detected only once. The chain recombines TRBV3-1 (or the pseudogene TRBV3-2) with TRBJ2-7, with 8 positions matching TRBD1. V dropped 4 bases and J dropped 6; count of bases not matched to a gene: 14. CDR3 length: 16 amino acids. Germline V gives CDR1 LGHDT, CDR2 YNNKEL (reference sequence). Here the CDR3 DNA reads TGTGCCAGCAGCCCCCCCCAGGCCCGCACAGGGGGCGAGCAGTACTTC. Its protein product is CASSPPQARTGGEQYF.

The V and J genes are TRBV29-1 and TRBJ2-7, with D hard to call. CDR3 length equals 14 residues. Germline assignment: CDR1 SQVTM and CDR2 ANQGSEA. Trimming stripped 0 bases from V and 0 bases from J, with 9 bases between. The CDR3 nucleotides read TGCAGCGTTGAAGATCCCGCGGTCTCCTACGAGCAGTACTTC. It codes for CSVEDPAVSYEQYF.

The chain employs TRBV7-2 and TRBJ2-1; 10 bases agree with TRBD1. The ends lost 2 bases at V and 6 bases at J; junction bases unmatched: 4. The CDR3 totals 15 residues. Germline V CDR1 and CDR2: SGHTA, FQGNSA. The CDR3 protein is CASSLLTGGINEQFF. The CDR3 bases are TGTGCCAGCAGCTTATTGACAGGGGGCATCAATGAGCAGTTCTTC.

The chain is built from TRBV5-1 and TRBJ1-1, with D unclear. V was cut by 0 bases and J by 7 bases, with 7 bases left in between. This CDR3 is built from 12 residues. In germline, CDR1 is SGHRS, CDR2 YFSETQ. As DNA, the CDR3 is TGCGCCAGCAGCTTGGACGGGAATGAAGCTTTCTTT. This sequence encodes CASSLDGNEAFF.

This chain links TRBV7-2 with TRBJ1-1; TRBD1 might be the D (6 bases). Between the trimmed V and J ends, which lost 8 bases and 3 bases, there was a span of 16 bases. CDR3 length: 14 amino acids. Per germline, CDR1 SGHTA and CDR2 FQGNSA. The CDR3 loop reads CASGSRGGDTEAFF. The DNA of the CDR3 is TGTGCCAGCGGGAGCAGGGGCGGCGACACTGAAGCTTTCTTT.

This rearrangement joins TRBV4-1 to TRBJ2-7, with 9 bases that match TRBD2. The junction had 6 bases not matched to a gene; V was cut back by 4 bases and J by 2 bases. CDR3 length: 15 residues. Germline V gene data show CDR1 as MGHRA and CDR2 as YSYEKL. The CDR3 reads CASSPVAGAPYEQYF. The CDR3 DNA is TGCGCCAGCAGCCCGGTAGCGGGAGCTCCCTACGAGCAGTACTTC.

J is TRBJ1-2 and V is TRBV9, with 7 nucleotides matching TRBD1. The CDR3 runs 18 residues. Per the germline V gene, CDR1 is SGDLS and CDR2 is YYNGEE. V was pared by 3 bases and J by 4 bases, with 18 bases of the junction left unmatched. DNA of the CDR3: TGTGCCAGCAGCGCCCATCCACCCTCCCGACAGGGTTTCTATGGCTACACCTTC. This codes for CASSAHPPSRQGFYGYTF.

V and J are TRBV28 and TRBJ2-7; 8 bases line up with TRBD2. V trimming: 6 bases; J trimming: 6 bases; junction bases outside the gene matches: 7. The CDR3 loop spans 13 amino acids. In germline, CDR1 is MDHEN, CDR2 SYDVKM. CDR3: CASRRLALPEQYF. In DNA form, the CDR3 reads TGTGCCAGCAGGCGACTAGCGCTCCCCGAGCAGTACTTC.

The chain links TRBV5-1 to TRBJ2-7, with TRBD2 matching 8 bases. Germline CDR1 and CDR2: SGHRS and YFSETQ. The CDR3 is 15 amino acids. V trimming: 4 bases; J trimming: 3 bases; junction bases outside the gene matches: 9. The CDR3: CASSPDPGLDYEQYF. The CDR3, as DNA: TGCGCCAGCAGCCCGGACCCGGGACTAGACTACGAGCAGTACTTC.

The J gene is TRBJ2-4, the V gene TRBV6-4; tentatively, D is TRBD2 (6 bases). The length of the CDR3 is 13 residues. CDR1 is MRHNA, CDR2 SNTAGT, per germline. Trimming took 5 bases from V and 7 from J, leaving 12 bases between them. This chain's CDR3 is CASSSTSGNIQYF. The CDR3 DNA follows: TGTGCCAGCAGTTCAACAAGCGGGAACATTCAGTACTTC.

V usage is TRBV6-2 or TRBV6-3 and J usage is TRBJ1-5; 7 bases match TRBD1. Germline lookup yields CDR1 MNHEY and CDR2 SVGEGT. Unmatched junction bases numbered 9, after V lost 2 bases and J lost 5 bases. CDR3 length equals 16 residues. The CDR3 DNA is TGTGCCAGCAGTTACCTCGACAGGGTACTTTATCAGCCCCAGCATTTT. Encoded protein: CASSYLDRVLYQPQHF.

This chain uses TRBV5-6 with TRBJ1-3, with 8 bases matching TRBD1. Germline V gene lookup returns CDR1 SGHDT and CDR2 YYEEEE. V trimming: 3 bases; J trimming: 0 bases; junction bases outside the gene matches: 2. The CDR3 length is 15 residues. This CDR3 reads CASSWTGSSGNTIYF. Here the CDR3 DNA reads TGTGCCAGCAGCTGGACAGGGAGCTCTGGAAACACCATATATTTT.

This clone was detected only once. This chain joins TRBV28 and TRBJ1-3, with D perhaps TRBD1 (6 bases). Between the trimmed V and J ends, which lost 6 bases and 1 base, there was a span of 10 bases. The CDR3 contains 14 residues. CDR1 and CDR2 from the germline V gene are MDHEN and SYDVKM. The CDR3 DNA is TGTGCCAGCAGCCCAACAGGGTCTGGAAACACCATATATTTT. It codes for CASSPTGSGNTIYF.

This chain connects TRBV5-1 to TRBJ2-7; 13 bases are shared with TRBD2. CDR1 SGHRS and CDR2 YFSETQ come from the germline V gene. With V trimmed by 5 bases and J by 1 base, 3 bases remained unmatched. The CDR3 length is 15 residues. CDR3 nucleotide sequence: TGCGCCAGCAGAAAACTAGCGGGAGGGTCCTACGAGCAGTACTTC. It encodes CASRKLAGGSYEQYF.

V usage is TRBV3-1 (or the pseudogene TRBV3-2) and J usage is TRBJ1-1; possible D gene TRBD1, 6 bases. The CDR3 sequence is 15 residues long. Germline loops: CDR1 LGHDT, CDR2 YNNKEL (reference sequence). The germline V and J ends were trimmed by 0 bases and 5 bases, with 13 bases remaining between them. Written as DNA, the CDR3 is TGTGCCAGCAGCCAAGAGCCCACAGGGTATACTGAAGCTTTCTTT. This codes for CASSQEPTGYTEAFF.

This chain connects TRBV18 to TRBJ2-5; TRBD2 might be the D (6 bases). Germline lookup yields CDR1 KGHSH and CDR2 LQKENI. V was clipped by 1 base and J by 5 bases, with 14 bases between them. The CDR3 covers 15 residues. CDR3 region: CASSPQGRHEETQYF. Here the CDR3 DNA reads TGTGCCAGCTCACCACAGGGGAGGCATGAGGAGACCCAGTACTTC. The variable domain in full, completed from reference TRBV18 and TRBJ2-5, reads NAGVMQNPRHLVRRRGQEARLRCSPMKGHSHVYWYRQLPEEGLKFMVYLQKENIIDESGMPKERFSAEFPKEGPSILRIQQVVRGDSAAYFCASSPQGRHEETQYFGPGTRLLVL.

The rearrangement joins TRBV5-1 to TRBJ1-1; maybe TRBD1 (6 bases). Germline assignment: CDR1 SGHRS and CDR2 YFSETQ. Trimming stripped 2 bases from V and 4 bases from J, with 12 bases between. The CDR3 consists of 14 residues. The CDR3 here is CASSFDRSGTEAFF. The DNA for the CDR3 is TGCGCCAGCAGCTTTGACAGGTCGGGCACTGAAGCTTTCTTT.

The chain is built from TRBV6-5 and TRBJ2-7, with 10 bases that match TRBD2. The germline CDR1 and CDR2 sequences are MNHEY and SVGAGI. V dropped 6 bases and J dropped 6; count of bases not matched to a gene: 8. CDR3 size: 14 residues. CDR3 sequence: CASSLGTSEGEQYF. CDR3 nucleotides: TGTGCCAGCAGCTTGGGGACTAGCGAGGGCGAGCAGTACTTC.

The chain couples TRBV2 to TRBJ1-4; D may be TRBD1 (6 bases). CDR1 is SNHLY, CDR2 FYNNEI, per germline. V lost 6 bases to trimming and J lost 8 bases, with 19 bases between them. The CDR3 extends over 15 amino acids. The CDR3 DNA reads TGTGCCAGCAGAGATGACAGGTGGGAAGGCGAAAAACTGTTTTTT. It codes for CASRDDRWEGEKLFF.

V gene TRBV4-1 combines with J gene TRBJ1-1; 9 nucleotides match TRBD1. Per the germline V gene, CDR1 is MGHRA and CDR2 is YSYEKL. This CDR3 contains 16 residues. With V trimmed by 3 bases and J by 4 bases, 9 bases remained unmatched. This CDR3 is CASSHRLVTGGTEAFF. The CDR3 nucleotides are TGCGCCAGCAGCCATCGCCTGGTGACAGGGGGCACTGAAGCTTTCTTT.

CDR3 nucleotide sequence: TGTGCCAGCAGTCCAGACAGTACCGAAGCTTTCTTT. It is translated as CASSPDSTEAFF. This sequence joins TRBV28 and TRBJ1-1, with a possible D match to TRBD1 (5 bases). CDR3 length: 12 amino acids. The germline CDR1 and CDR2 sequences are MDHEN and SYDVKM. V was cut by 5 bases and J by 8 bases, with 12 bases left in between.

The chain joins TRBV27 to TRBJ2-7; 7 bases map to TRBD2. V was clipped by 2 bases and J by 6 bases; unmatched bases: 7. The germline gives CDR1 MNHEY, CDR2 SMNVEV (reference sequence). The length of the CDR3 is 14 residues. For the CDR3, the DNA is TGTGCCAGCAGTTTAAGTTCAGGGAGGGCCGAGCAGTACTTC. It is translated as CASSLSSGRAEQYF.